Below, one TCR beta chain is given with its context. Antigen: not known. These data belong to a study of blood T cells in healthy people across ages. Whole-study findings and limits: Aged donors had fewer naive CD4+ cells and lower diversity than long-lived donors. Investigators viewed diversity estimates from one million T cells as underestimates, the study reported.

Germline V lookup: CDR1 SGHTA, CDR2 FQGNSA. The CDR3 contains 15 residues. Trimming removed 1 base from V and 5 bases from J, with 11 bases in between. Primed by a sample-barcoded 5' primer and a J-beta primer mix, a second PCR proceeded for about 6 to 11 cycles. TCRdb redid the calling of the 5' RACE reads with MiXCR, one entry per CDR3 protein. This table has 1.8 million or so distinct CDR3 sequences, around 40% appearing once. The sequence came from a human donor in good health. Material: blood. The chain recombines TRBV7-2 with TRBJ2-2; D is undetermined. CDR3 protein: CASSLVRTGTGELFF. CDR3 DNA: TGTGCCAGCAGCTTAGTAAGAACCGGGACCGGGGAGCTGTTTTTT. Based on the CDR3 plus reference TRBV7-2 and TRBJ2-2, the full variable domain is GAGVSQSPSNKVTEKGKDVELRCDPISGHTALYWYRQSLGQGLEFLIYFQGNSAPDKSGLPSDRFSAERTGGSVSTLTIQRTQQEDSAVYLCASSLVRTGTGELFFGEGSRLTVL.